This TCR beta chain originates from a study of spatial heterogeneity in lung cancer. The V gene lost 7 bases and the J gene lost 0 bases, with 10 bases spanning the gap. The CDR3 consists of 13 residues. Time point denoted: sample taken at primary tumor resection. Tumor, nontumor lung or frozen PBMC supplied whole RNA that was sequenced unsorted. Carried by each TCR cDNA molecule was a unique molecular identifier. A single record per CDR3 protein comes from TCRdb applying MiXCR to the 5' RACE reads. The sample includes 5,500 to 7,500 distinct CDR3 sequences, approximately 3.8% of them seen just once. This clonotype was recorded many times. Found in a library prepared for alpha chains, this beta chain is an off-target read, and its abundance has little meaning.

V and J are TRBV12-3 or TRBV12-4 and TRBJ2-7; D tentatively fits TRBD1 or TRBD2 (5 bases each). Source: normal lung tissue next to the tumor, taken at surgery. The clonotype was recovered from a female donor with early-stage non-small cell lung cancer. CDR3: CASTPGPSYEQYF. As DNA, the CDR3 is TGTGCCAGCACCCCGGGACCCTCCTACGAGCAGTACTTC.